This T cell receptor beta chain is from a study of CD8 T cells in Susac syndrome. The CDR3 has 12 residues. The germline V gene encodes CDR1 GTSNPN and CDR2 SVGIG (reference sequence). Trimming pared 8 bases from V and 1 base from J, leaving 11 bases between. In blood CD8+ and CD4+ T cells, TCR beta underwent sequencing. RNA in amounts of about 0.5 to 1 ug was reverse transcribed with random hexamers. Amplification of TCR beta CDR3 across 54 Vbeta and 13 Jbeta was performed with immunoSEQ multiplex PCR. TCRdb analysed the immunoSEQ multiplex PCR reads with MiXCR anew, one entry per CDR3 protein. The data hold under 150,000 distinct CDR3 sequences, with 90% to 95% observed a single time.

The chain uses TRBV30 and TRBJ1-1; D is perhaps TRBD1 (5 bases). The clonotype comes from a human donor with multiple sclerosis. Material: CD8+ T cells from PBMCs. The CDR3 bases are TGTGCCGTACAGGAGACGAACACTGAAGCTTTCTTT. Its translation: CAVQETNTEAFF.